The 21 T cell receptor beta chains below come from one sample, sequenced in a study of T-cell memory formation after mild COVID-19. TCRdb independently ran MiXCR on the 5' RACE reads; one entry per CDR3 protein. The sample has 350,000 or so distinct CDR3 sequences; 20% to 25% are singletons. The sequencing sample was made of PBMCs or a T cell subset sorted from them (not recorded which). These receptors were taken from a man between 18 and 35 years old who had mild COVID-19 (a few samples of this study predate the infection). Cell type and time point are not known.

This clonotype was seen a handful of times. This rearrangement joins TRBV5-1 to TRBJ2-7; TRBD1 matches 8 bases. The CDR3 runs 14 residues. With V trimmed by 4 bases and J by 3 bases, 6 bases remained unmatched. Germline CDR1 is SGHRS and CDR2 is YFSETQ. Here the CDR3 reads CASSDGQGNYEQYF. For the CDR3, the DNA is TGCGCCAGCAGCGACGGACAGGGAAACTACGAGCAGTACTTC.

As to this clonotype: At one end the junction does not follow the germline gene, possibly because of a read error. The chain couples TRBV24-1 to TRBJ1-5; D might be TRBD1 (6 bases). The CDR3 has 17 amino acids. CDR1 and CDR2 (germline): KGHDR, SFDVKD. The CDR3 nucleotides read TGTGCCACCAGTGATTCTCAGGGGTTGAGGAGCAATCAGCCCAAGCATTTT. Translating gives CATSDSQGLRSNQPKHF.

This clonotype was counted a few times. The chain uses TRBV12-3 or TRBV12-4 and TRBJ2-5; no clear D gene. The length of the CDR3 is 14 residues. The germline V and J ends were trimmed by 5 bases and 1 base, with 11 bases remaining between them. In DNA, the CDR3 is TGTGCCAGCAGTCCAGGAAGGATCCAAGAGACCCAGTACTTC. It encodes CASSPGRIQETQYF.

The chain carries TRBV6-5 and TRBJ2-4; D is uncertain. The CDR3 runs to 14 residues. The V gene lost 2 bases and the J gene lost 6 bases, with 11 bases spanning the gap. Looked up from germline, CDR1 is MNHEY and CDR2 is SVGAGI. This CDR3 is CASSYRYEINIQYF. Written as DNA, the CDR3 is TGTGCCAGCAGTTACAGATACGAGATAAACATTCAGTACTTC.

The chain is built from TRBV7-2 and TRBJ2-2; 15 bases match TRBD2. There are 20 residues in the CDR3. Germline CDR1 reads SGHTA; CDR2 reads FQGNSA. V gave up 1 base and J gave up 3 bases; unmatched junction bases: 9. The CDR3 protein is CASSLEGTSGGTKYTGELFF. The CDR3 DNA reads as TGTGCCAGCAGCTTAGAGGGGACTAGCGGGGGGACTAAATACACCGGGGAGCTGTTTTTT.

This clonotype was seen only a few times. The rearrangement uses TRBV5-1 and TRBJ1-1; 7 bases line up with TRBD1. CDR1 is SGHRS, CDR2 YFSETQ, per germline. Trimming took 1 base from V and 3 from J; bases not matched to a gene: 3. The CDR3 has 14 amino acids. CDR3 in amino acids: CASSLQGVYTEAFF. CDR3 DNA: TGCGCCAGCAGCTTGCAGGGGGTGTACACTGAAGCTTTCTTT.

J is TRBJ2-4 and V is TRBV7-2; possible D gene TRBD1, 6 bases. The germline CDR1 and CDR2 sequences are SGHTA and FQGNSA. The ends were cut back, 5 bases at V and 3 bases at J, with 8 bases in the middle. The CDR3 length is 13 residues. In DNA, the CDR3 is TGTGCCAGCAGCGTGGACAGCAAAAACATTCAGTACTTC. Amino acids: CASSVDSKNIQYF.

The chain combines TRBV3-1 with TRBJ1-4, with D maybe TRBD1 (6 bases). V lost 5 bases and J lost 8, with 24 bases in between. Germline V CDR1 and CDR2: LGHDT, YNNKEL (reference sequence). The CDR3 is 17 amino acids. Here the CDR3 DNA reads TGTGCCAGCAGCTCCGACTCGGGGGGCCCCTATCGGGAAAAACTGTTTTTT. Translated: CASSSDSGGPYREKLFF.

In this sample, this clonotype turned up a few times. The chain is built from TRBV6-6 and TRBJ2-5; D remains unclear. Looked up from germline, CDR1 is MNHNY and CDR2 is SVGAGI (reference sequence). The germline V and J ends were trimmed by 6 bases and 0 bases, with 14 bases remaining between them. This CDR3 is built from 15 residues. The DNA of the CDR3 is TGTGCCAGCAGACACCCCGCAGAGGACCAAGAGACCCAGTACTTC. It codes for CASRHPAEDQETQYF.

This clonotype occurred many times. The gene calls are TRBV5-5 and TRBJ2-7; D uncertain. The length of the CDR3 is 13 residues. V lost 0 bases to trimming and J lost 3 bases, with 7 bases between them. Per germline, CDR1 SGHKS and CDR2 YYEKEE (reference sequence). As DNA, the CDR3 is TGTGCCAGCAGCTTGGAAGCAGTCTACGAGCAGTACTTC. This translates into CASSLEAVYEQYF.

This clonotype was seen more than once but under ten times. The chain recombines TRBV6-5 with TRBJ1-2; weak D call: TRBD1 (6 bases). Germline loops: CDR1 MNHEY, CDR2 SVGAGI. There are 13 residues in the CDR3. Between the trimmed V and J ends, which lost 5 bases and 6 bases, there was a span of 13 bases. The CDR3 here is CASSHTGKDGYTF. The CDR3 DNA reads as TGTGCCAGCAGTCACACAGGGAAGGATGGCTACACCTTC.

This clonotype was observed a single time. The V and J genes are TRBV6-2 or TRBV6-3 and TRBJ1-1, with D unclear. The ends were cut back, 7 bases at V and 1 base at J, with 16 bases in the middle. The CDR3 has 15 amino acids. Germline V gene lookup returns CDR1 MNHEY and CDR2 SVGEGT. In DNA form, the CDR3 reads TGTGCCAGCAATATGGCCGGGATCTGGAACACTGAAGCTTTCTTT. This sequence encodes CASNMAGIWNTEAFF.

This clonotype has a handful of counts. This rearrangement joins TRBV3-1 to TRBJ2-4; a weak D match, TRBD2 (6 bases). The CDR3 spans 18 residues. CDR1 is LGHDT, CDR2 YNNKEL, per germline (reference sequence). Trimming left V 6 bases short and J 0 bases short, with 21 bases between. CDR3 bases: TGTGCCAGCAGTTACGGGAGACAGCAACTACTAGCCAAAAACATTCAGTACTTC. This gives the protein CASSYGRQQLLAKNIQYF.

This clonotype showed up just a few times. This sequence joins TRBV5-1 and TRBJ1-2, with D perhaps matching TRBD1 (5 bases). Germline CDR1 reads SGHRS; CDR2 reads YFSETQ. This CDR3 has 15 residues. The V gene lost 4 bases and the J gene lost 3 bases, with 16 bases spanning the gap. The CDR3 sequence: CASSPRDQDDYGYTF. In DNA, the CDR3 is TGCGCCAGCAGCCCCCGGGACCAGGATGACTATGGCTACACCTTC.

CDR3 nucleotide sequence: TGTGCCAGCAGTGGTGCAGGGGGCGACGGCACCGGGGAGCTGTTTTTT. The encoded protein is CASSGAGGDGTGELFF. This chain connects TRBV25-1 to TRBJ2-2; 8 nucleotides align to TRBD1. This CDR3 has 16 amino acids. Germline CDR1 is MGHDK and CDR2 is SYGVNS. With 4 bases clipped from V and 4 bases from J, the junction kept 8 bases outside the gene matches.

To note about this clonotype: Mismatch with germline at one junction end may stem from a read error. The chain couples TRBV12-5 to TRBJ1-1, with D possibly matching TRBD1 (6 bases). The CDR3 spans 20 residues. Germline CDR1 is LGHNT and CDR2 is FRNRAP. CDR3: CASGFYVSAGVTKANTEDFF. The CDR3 DNA reads TGTGCTAGTGGTTTTTACGTGTCAGCAGGGGTTACTAAGGCGAACACTGAAGATTTCTTT.

This sequence joins TRBV2 and TRBJ2-5; D gene unclear. Germline lookup yields CDR1 SNHLY and CDR2 FYNNEI. The length of the CDR3 is 14 residues. The germline V and J ends were trimmed by 2 bases and 5 bases, with 12 bases remaining between them. In DNA form, the CDR3 reads TGTGCCAGCAGTGAACTTCCGCTGGGGGAGACCCAGTACTTC. Residues: CASSELPLGETQYF.

This clonotype was detected ten times or more. In nucleotides, the CDR3 is TGTGCCAGCAGTTTAGTTGGGGGGACTGAAGCTTTCTTT. Translation gives CASSLVGGTEAFF. V is TRBV28 and J is TRBJ1-1; weak D call: TRBD1 (5 bases). V gave up 2 bases and J gave up 5 bases, with 9 bases separating them. The CDR3 loop spans 13 amino acids. Germline CDR1 reads MDHEN; CDR2 reads SYDVKM. Variable domain in full (rest from reference TRBV28 and TRBJ1-1): DVKVTQSSRYLVKRTGEKVFLECVQDMDHENMFWYRQDPGLGLRLIYFSYDVKMKEKGDIPEGYSVSREKKERFSLILESASTNQTSMYLCASSLVGGTEAFFGQGTRLTVV.

The chain employs TRBV7-2 and TRBJ2-4; no clear D gene. Trimming took off 3 bases at V and 1 base at J, with 10 bases between the two ends. Per the germline V gene, CDR1 is SGHTA and CDR2 is FQGNSA. The CDR3 sequence is 15 residues long. CDR3 residues: CASSFRMGAKNIQYF. The CDR3 nucleotides are TGTGCCAGCAGCTTTCGCATGGGGGCCAAAAACATTCAGTACTTC.

The chain combines TRBV5-5 with TRBJ2-7; D is ambiguous. CDR3 size: 15 residues. V was trimmed by 0 bases and J by 2 bases, leaving 12 bases between them. Germline assignment: CDR1 SGHKS and CDR2 YYEKEE (reference sequence). Here the CDR3 DNA reads TGTGCCAGCAGCTTGGGGGCCGTTAGGGCCTACGAGCAGTACGTC. Amino acids: CASSLGAVRAYEQYV.

This clonotype was seen at least ten times. The chain links TRBV7-9 to TRBJ2-6, with D uncertain. V was clipped by 0 bases and J by 3 bases, with 0 bases between them. There are 13 residues in the CDR3. The germline V gene encodes CDR1 SEHNR and CDR2 FQNEAQ (reference sequence). The CDR3 DNA follows: TGTGCCAGCAGCTTAGCTGGGGCCAACGTCCTGACTTTC. Its protein is CASSLAGANVLTF.